This T cell receptor (beta chain) was documented in a study of beta chain features in type 1 diabetes. Findings and limits, study-wide: TCRB CDR3s were moderately but significantly shorter in Type 1 diabetes patients in all four CD4+ subsets.

Via the markers CD45RO/CCR7/CD25/CD127/CD95/CD27, stem cell-like memory, regulatory, central memory and naive CD4+ cells were sorted. This clone was detected a few times. Its cognate antigen is unknown. cDNA synthesis used the whole RNA isolate, giving expressed TCRB sequences. Samples of naive, central memory and regulatory T cells yielded a mean of about 3.5 million reads. Profiled with immunoSEQ multiplex PCR; TCRdb holds only in-frame clones, not every one. The profile shows a few hundred thousand clones, 8% to 10% of them singletons. V was pared by 4 bases and J by 0 bases, with 16 bases between. The CDR3 runs to 16 residues. The V gene's germline CDR1 is SGHTS and CDR2 YDEGEE.

The sample was central memory CD4+ T cells from blood. The TCR sequence derives from a man aged 25 to 45 with type 1 diabetes. V is TRBV5-8 and J is TRBJ1-1, with a weak D call TRBD1 (5 bases). DNA for the CDR3: TGTGCCAGCAGCCGTACCGACGGACAAATGAACACTGAAGCTTTCTTT. Encoded protein: CASSRTDGQMNTEAFF.